The next 30 T cell receptor beta chains were all read from a single sample in a study of cytomegalovirus exposure and HLA in healthy donors. The PCR made use of 60 Vbeta and 13 Jbeta primers. Using immunoSEQ multiplex PCR, the repertoire was profiled, and TCRdb retains in-frame clones only, with some absent. The table lists fewer than 200,000 clones, 70% to 80% of them singletons. The sequenced sample was PBMCs. These receptors were obtained from a man aged 35 to 55 in good health and CMV-seronegative.

The rearrangement links TRBV15 to TRBJ2-7, with 9 bases aligning to TRBD1. V shed 3 bases and J 5 bases; nucleotides not matched to a gene: 2. Germline V gives CDR1 LNHNV, CDR2 YYDKDF (reference sequence). This CDR3 is 13 amino acids long. CDR3 nucleotide sequence: TGTGCCACCAGCAGGGACAGGGGCCACGAGCAGTACTTC. Its translation: CATSRDRGHEQYF.

This sequence joins TRBV20-1 and TRBJ1-1, with TRBD1 matching 7 bases. The CDR3 length is 11 residues. Germline CDR1 reads DFQATT; CDR2 reads SNEGSKA (reference sequence). The CDR3 protein is CMGWGTEEAFF. CDR3 DNA sequence: TGCATGGGGTGGGGGACAGAGGAAGCTTTCTTT.

This sequence joins TRBV6-1 and TRBJ1-1, with TRBD1 as a possible D gene (5 bases). Trimming left V 6 bases short and J 11 bases short, with 16 bases between. Germline V lookup: CDR1 MNHNS, CDR2 SASEGT. The CDR3 consists of 12 residues. CDR3 protein: CASRTRQTRAFF. CDR3 DNA sequence: TGTGCCAGCAGAACCCGACAGACTCGGGCTTTCTTT.

This chain uses TRBV6-1 with TRBJ2-3, with 11 bases matching TRBD2. The V and J ends lost 2 bases and 5 bases, in that order; junction bases with no gene match: 6. The CDR3 totals 16 residues. Germline lookup yields CDR1 MNHNS and CDR2 SASEGT. The CDR3 DNA follows: TGTGCCAGCAGTGAATTCTCTAGCGGGAGGATAGATACGCAGTATTTT. Its translation is CASSEFSSGRIDTQYF.

J is TRBJ2-7 and V is TRBV7-2; D gene uncertain. This CDR3 has 12 residues. CDR1 SGHTA and CDR2 FQGNSA come from the germline V gene. V gave up 5 bases and J gave up 0 bases, with 5 bases separating them. DNA of the CDR3: TGTGCCAGCAGCGCTATCTCCTACGAGCAGTACTTC. Protein sequence: CASSAISYEQYF.

The chain is built from TRBV15 and TRBJ1-1; no definite D call. Germline-derived CDR1 and CDR2 are LNHNV and YYDKDF (reference sequence). CDR3 length: 15 residues. V was shortened by 0 bases and J by 3 bases, with 11 bases between the two germline ends. The DNA of the CDR3 is TGTGCCACCAGCAGAGATATCGGGTGGGACACTGAAGCTTTCTTT. Protein sequence: CATSRDIGWDTEAFF.

J is TRBJ2-7 and V is TRBV5-5; the D gene is possibly TRBD2 (6 bases). The CDR3 extends over 14 amino acids. V shed 4 bases and J shed 5 bases, with 16 bases lying between them. The germline CDR1 and CDR2 sequences are SGHKS and YYEKEE (reference sequence). The DNA for the CDR3 is TGTGCCAGCAGCACGGAGGGGAGTGGGGACGAGCAGTACTTC. It yields the protein CASSTEGSGDEQYF.

On this clone itself: This likely reflects a read error, since a far larger clone is one base away. Other DNA sequences within the sample encode an identical CDR3. The gene calls are TRBV29-1 and TRBJ2-1; D call uncertain. Germline assignment: CDR1 SQVTM and CDR2 ANQGSEA. CDR3 length: 12 residues. Trimming took off 6 bases at V and 8 bases at J, with 14 bases between the two ends. The CDR3 here is CSVRGDGDEQFF. As DNA, the CDR3 is TGCAGCGTCAGAGGAGACGGTGATGAGCAGTTCTTC.

This clone occurred a few times. V and J are TRBV23-1 and TRBJ2-7; 10 bases agree with TRBD2. TRBV23-1 belongs to the ORF category, with a function that is uncertain. The CDR3 extends over 15 amino acids. Trimming at V came to 7 bases and at J to 4 bases, leaving 10 bases not matched to a gene. CDR3 in amino acids: CASTQGTSGMYEQYF. The DNA of the CDR3 is TGCGCCAGCACCCAAGGAACTAGCGGGATGTACGAGCAGTACTTC.

The chain employs TRBV28 and TRBJ1-1; D is ambiguous. Trimming left V 7 bases short and J 4 bases short, with 19 bases between. The CDR3 is 15 residues long. The germline CDR1 and CDR2 sequences are MDHEN and SYDVKM. CDR3 residues: CASTPPRSAGTEAFF. The CDR3 nucleotides are TGTGCCAGCACTCCTCCACGATCTGCGGGCACTGAAGCTTTCTTT.

CDR3 in DNA: TGTGCCAGTATGCGGGCAGGGGTCACCGGGGAGCTGTTTTTT. This gives the protein CASMRAGVTGELFF. This chain connects TRBV19 to TRBJ2-2; weak D call: TRBD1 (6 bases). The germline gives CDR1 LNHDA, CDR2 SQIVND (reference sequence). V lost 7 bases and J 4 bases, leaving 13 bases between the germline ends. This CDR3 has 14 residues.

This clone was counted only a few times. This chain uses TRBV27 with TRBJ2-7; 7 positions agree with TRBD2. Germline V gene lookup returns CDR1 MNHEY and CDR2 SMNVEV (reference sequence). CDR3 length: 18 amino acids. The trim removed 3 bases at V and 4 bases at J, leaving 18 bases unmatched. The CDR3 protein is CASSLGGGLGTGLYEQYF. The CDR3 region has the DNA TGTGCCAGCAGTTTGGGGGGAGGGCTAGGGACCGGCTTATACGAGCAGTACTTC.

The CDR3: CASSLFSGTGALARDEQFF. Here the CDR3 DNA reads TGCGCCAGCAGCTTGTTTTCTGGGACAGGGGCCCTAGCTAGGGATGAGCAGTTCTTC. The gene calls are TRBV5-1 and TRBJ2-1; TRBD1 agrees at 10 bases. This CDR3 spans 19 amino acids. Germline-derived CDR1 and CDR2 are SGHRS and YFSETQ. V lost 1 base and J lost 8; bases outside the gene matches: 18. Filled out from reference TRBV5-1 and TRBJ2-1, the complete variable domain reads KAGVTQTPRYLIKTRGQQVTLSCSPISGHRSVSWYQQTPGQGLQFLFEYFSETQRNKGNFPGRFSGRQFSNSRSEMNVSTLELGDSALYLCASSLFSGTGALARDEQFFGPGTRLTVL.

This chain connects TRBV6-1 to TRBJ2-1; 11 bases agree with TRBD2. The CDR3 sequence is 14 residues long. Germline CDR1 is MNHNS and CDR2 is SASEGT. After removal of 0 bases from V and 11 bases from J, the junction contained 3 bases not matched to a gene. CDR3 nucleotides: TGTGCCAGCAGTGAAGCGTCTAGCGGGAGGCAGCAGTTCTTC. Amino acids: CASSEASSGRQQFF.

The table lists this clone with a few counts. The V call is TRBV5-1, the J call TRBJ2-1, with 8 bases identical to TRBD2. V was pared by 4 bases and J by 5 bases, with 8 bases of the junction left unmatched. The V gene's germline CDR1 is SGHRS and CDR2 YFSETQ. CDR3 size: 15 residues. In nucleotides, the CDR3 is TGCGCCAGCAGCCCGGAAGCGGGAGCCAACAATGAGCAGTTCTTC. This codes for CASSPEAGANNEQFF.

The chain has TRBV29-1 and TRBJ2-5; D gene unclear. CDR1 is SQVTM, CDR2 ANQGSEA, per germline. Trimming removed 7 bases from V and 4 bases from J, with 4 bases in between. The CDR3 spans 9 residues. CDR3 nucleotide sequence: TGCAGCGCCGGAGAGACCCAGTACTTC. Protein sequence: CSAGETQYF.

The rearrangement links TRBV5-1 to TRBJ2-1, with 10 bases fitting TRBD2. The V and J ends lost 0 bases and 8 bases, in that order; junction bases with no gene match: 14. The CDR3 spans 18 residues. CDR1 SGHRS and CDR2 YFSETQ come from the germline V gene. CDR3 residues: CASSLGRASGSSGDEQFF. The CDR3 DNA reads TGCGCCAGCAGCTTGGGGAGGGCTAGCGGGAGTTCCGGGGATGAGCAGTTCTTC.

V and J are TRBV28 and TRBJ2-7; 9 bases align to TRBD2. This CDR3 contains 18 residues. Losses at the gene ends were 0 bases for V and 5 bases for J; bases not matched to a gene: 14. Germline V CDR1 and CDR2: MDHEN, SYDVKM. The CDR3 reads CASSLWYRASGRLDEQYF. The CDR3, as DNA: TGTGCCAGCAGTTTATGGTACAGGGCCAGCGGGAGGCTCGACGAGCAGTACTTC.

The J gene is TRBJ2-5, the V gene TRBV7-2, with 9 bases aligning to TRBD2. The CDR3 sequence is 14 residues long. Germline CDR1 SGHTA, CDR2 FQGNSA. Losses at the gene ends were 5 bases for V and 3 bases for J; bases not matched to a gene: 4. CDR3 sequence reads: CASSRGTSKETQYF. CDR3 nucleotide sequence: TGTGCCAGCAGCCGCGGGACTAGCAAAGAGACCCAGTACTTC. The entire variable domain, with the rest obtained from reference TRBV7-2 and TRBJ2-5, is as follows: GAGVSQSPSNKVTEKGKDVELRCDPISGHTALYWYRQSLGQGLEFLIYFQGNSAPDKSGLPSDRFSAERTGGSVSTLTIQRTQQEDSAVYLCASSRGTSKETQYFGPGTRLLVL.

The J gene is TRBJ1-4, the V gene TRBV14; D is perhaps TRBD1 (5 bases). Trimming shortened V by 2 bases and J by 6 bases, and 13 bases separated the two germline ends. Germline CDR1 SGHDN, CDR2 FVKESK. This CDR3 contains 15 residues. The DNA for the CDR3 is TGTGCCAGCAGCCAATCCGGGGGGAGGGATGAAAAACTGTTTTTT. Protein: CASSQSGGRDEKLFF.

CDR3 nucleotides: TGTGCCTGGAGTGTGGGCAGGGTTGGTCAGCCCCAGCATTTT. It specifies CAWSVGRVGQPQHF. V and J are TRBV30 and TRBJ1-5; maybe TRBD1 (5 bases). The V and J ends lost 0 bases and 6 bases respectively, with 12 bases between them. The CDR3 covers 14 residues. Germline loops: CDR1 GTSNPN, CDR2 SVGIG (reference sequence).

This clone has more than one count but fewer than ten. V usage is TRBV5-6 and J usage is TRBJ2-5; D is possibly TRBD1 (6 bases). V gave up 4 bases and J gave up 5 bases, with 15 bases separating them. In germline, CDR1 is SGHDT, CDR2 YYEEEE. This CDR3 region has 14 residues. CDR3 nucleotides: TGTGCCAGCAGCCTCAGGGGTGGTTTGGAGACCCAGTACTTC. It yields the protein CASSLRGGLETQYF.

The chain carries TRBV14 and TRBJ2-7, with a possible D match to TRBD2 (6 bases). Germline-derived CDR1 and CDR2 are SGHDN and FVKESK. V was clipped by 1 base and J by 6 bases, with 16 bases between them. CDR3 length: 15 residues. CDR3: CASSQGFGGLGEQYF. CDR3 coding DNA: TGTGCCAGCAGCCAAGGTTTCGGGGGACTTGGCGAGCAGTACTTC. Combining the CDR3 with reference TRBV14 and TRBJ2-7 gives the whole variable domain EAGVTQFPSHSVIEKGQTVTLRCDPISGHDNLYWYRRVMGKEIKFLLHFVKESKQDESGMPNNRFLAERTGGTYSTLKVQPAELEDSGVYFCASSQGFGGLGEQYFGPGTRLTVT.

V is TRBV2 and J is TRBJ1-2; D remains unclear. This CDR3 contains 10 residues. Germline CDR1 is SNHLY and CDR2 is FYNNEI. V was cut by 7 bases and J by 8 bases, with 8 bases left in between. In DNA form, the CDR3 reads TGTGCCAGCACCCTGAGAGGCTACACCTTC. This sequence encodes CASTLRGYTF. The whole variable domain, filled in from reference TRBV2 and TRBJ1-2, reads EPEVTQTPSHQVTQMGQEVILRCVPISNHLYFYWYRQILGQKVEFLVSFYNNEISEKSEIFDDQFSVERPDGSNFTLKIRSTKLEDSAMYFCASTLRGYTFGSGTRLTVV.

CDR3 in DNA: TGTGCCAGTAGACCAAACCGACAGGGTTTGAACACTGAAGCTTTCTTT. This translates into CASRPNRQGLNTEAFF. The chain couples TRBV19 to TRBJ1-1, with 7 positions matching TRBD1. CDR3 size: 16 residues. The junction had 10 bases not matched to a gene; V was cut back by 6 bases and J by 0 bases. Germline CDR1 LNHDA, CDR2 SQIVND (reference sequence).

Turning to this clone: At one of its ends the junction is not consistent with the germline gene, which may arise from a read error. This chain connects TRBV18 to TRBJ2-3; tentative D call: TRBD1 (6 bases). This CDR3 is built from 16 residues. Germline assignment: CDR1 KGHSH and CDR2 LQKENI. The DNA of the CDR3 is TGTGCCAGCTCACCTCCAAGGACAGCTATCACAGGTACGCAGTATTTT. The encoded protein is CASSPPRTAITGTQYF.

This clone has more than one count but fewer than ten. The CDR3 DNA reads as TGTGCCAGCAGCGCGGGAGGGCCCACAGATACGCAGTATTTT. Protein sequence: CASSAGGPTDTQYF. This chain uses TRBV6-1 with TRBJ2-3; 9 positions match TRBD2. The V and J ends lost 6 bases and 2 bases, in that order; junction bases with no gene match: 3. Per germline, CDR1 MNHNS and CDR2 SASEGT. This CDR3 spans 14 amino acids.

The V gene is TRBV23-1, the J gene TRBJ2-1, with 7 bases identical to TRBD1. TRBV23-1 is designated an ORF whose function remains uncertain. This CDR3 contains 14 residues. The ends lost 3 bases at V and 7 bases at J; junction bases unmatched: 6. The CDR3 bases are TGCGCCAGCAGTCAGACAGGGAAAGTAAATGAGCAGTTCTTC. Protein: CASSQTGKVNEQFF.

V and J are TRBV11-2 and TRBJ2-2; 10 nucleotides match TRBD2. The germline CDR1 and CDR2 sequences are SGHAT and FQNNGV. V gave up 6 bases and J gave up 7 bases; unmatched junction bases: 11. CDR3 length equals 16 residues. The CDR3 here is CASRYFPSGRFGELFF. The CDR3 nucleotides read TGTGCCAGCAGATACTTCCCTAGCGGGAGATTCGGGGAGCTGTTTTTT.

The sample holds a few counts of this clone. This chain joins TRBV7-9 and TRBJ2-1; 11 bases are a match to TRBD1. Germline-derived CDR1 and CDR2 are SEHNR and FQNEAQ (reference sequence). CDR3 length: 14 amino acids. Trimming took 8 bases from V and 4 from J; bases not matched to a gene: 4. The CDR3 DNA is TGTGCCAGCGGGGGGACAGGGGGTTACAATGAGCAGTTCTTC. Translated, it gives CASGGTGGYNEQFF.